The 23 T cell receptor beta chains below all came from one sample that was sequenced in a study of control samples from healthy donors and cancer patients. The table came from immunoSEQ multiplex PCR; TCRdb's copy has only in-frame clones and leaves some out. The table lists about 120,000 clones, 85% to 90% of them singletons. Sequencing was carried out using blood. The receptors here all came from a woman aged 70-85 years in good health.

This chain joins TRBV27 and TRBJ2-7, with TRBD1 matching over 9 bases. The V segment lost 7 bases and the J segment 5 bases; nucleotides outside the gene matches: 6. Germline V CDR1 and CDR2: MNHEY, SMNVEV (reference sequence). The CDR3 is 13 residues long. As DNA, the CDR3 is TGTGCCAGCAAGCCCGGACAGGGGAACGAGCAGTACTTC. This gives the protein CASKPGQGNEQYF.

The gene calls are TRBV6-5 and TRBJ1-1; D is undetermined. The CDR3 length is 12 residues. Germline V lookup: CDR1 MNHEY, CDR2 SVGAGI. Trimming pared 6 bases from V and 8 bases from J, leaving 13 bases between. This chain's CDR3 is CASRIFPLEAFF. Written as DNA, the CDR3 is TGTGCCAGCAGAATATTTCCGCTGGAAGCTTTCTTT.

The gene calls are TRBV7-2 and TRBJ2-1, with D perhaps matching TRBD1 or TRBD2 (5 bases each). The CDR3 runs to 13 residues. V shed 5 bases and J shed 11 bases, with 16 bases lying between them. The germline V gene has CDR1 SGHTA and CDR2 FQGNSA. CDR3 sequence (DNA): TGTGCCAGCAGCCTTGGGACCCGGGAAAAGCAGTTCTTC. Translation gives CASSLGTREKQFF.

The rearrangement links TRBV11-2 to TRBJ1-1; 7 nucleotides align to TRBD1. This CDR3 is 12 amino acids long. V trimming: 4 bases; J trimming: 7 bases; junction bases outside the gene matches: 3. CDR1 is SGHAT, CDR2 FQNNGV, per germline. This CDR3 is CASSWGQLEAFF. The CDR3 bases are TGTGCCAGCAGCTGGGGACAGCTTGAAGCTTTCTTT.

The V and J genes are TRBV2 and TRBJ1-4, with D hard to call. Per the germline V gene, CDR1 is SNHLY and CDR2 is FYNNEI. The CDR3 contains 15 residues. Between the trimmed V and J ends, which lost 2 bases and 8 bases, there was a span of 15 bases. In nucleotides, the CDR3 is TGTGCCAGCAGTGAATCCCGGGGTCTCTCGGAAAAACTGTTTTTT. Amino acids: CASSESRGLSEKLFF.

This chain uses TRBV6-6 with TRBJ1-1, with D perhaps matching TRBD1 (6 bases). V dropped 0 bases and J dropped 6 bases, with 14 bases sitting between them. The CDR3 loop spans 15 amino acids. In germline, CDR1 is MNHNY, CDR2 SVGAGI (reference sequence). CDR3 residues: CASSYSGTGWAEAFF. CDR3 DNA: TGTGCCAGCAGTTACTCCGGAACAGGGTGGGCTGAAGCTTTCTTT.

The V call is TRBV18, the J call TRBJ2-4, with D tentatively TRBD1 (7 bases). V was clipped by 0 bases and J by 8 bases, with 11 bases between them. Per the germline V gene, CDR1 is KGHSH and CDR2 is LQKENI. The CDR3 has 14 residues. DNA of the CDR3: TGTGCCAGCTCACCACCGACAGGGAGGCACATTCAGTACTTC. The encoded protein is CASSPPTGRHIQYF.

The chain has TRBV5-1 and TRBJ1-1; D might be TRBD1 (5 bases). Germline loops: CDR1 SGHRS, CDR2 YFSETQ. The CDR3 spans 13 residues. V lost 4 bases to trimming and J lost 6 bases, with 13 bases between them. CDR3 sequence reads: CASSPPAGSEAFF. CDR3 coding DNA: TGCGCCAGCAGCCCGCCGGCAGGGTCTGAAGCTTTCTTT.

This sequence joins TRBV5-1 and TRBJ1-1; D not certain. The CDR3 sequence is 14 residues long. Deletions cut 0 bases from V and 1 base from J, with 7 bases between. Germline V gives CDR1 SGHRS, CDR2 YFSETQ. Written as DNA, the CDR3 is TGCGCCAGCAGCTTGGAGTCGGGGAACACTGAAGCTTTCTTT. It is translated as CASSLESGNTEAFF.

The V call is TRBV20-1, the J call TRBJ1-2; no reliable D call. The CDR3 is made up of 15 amino acids. Germline V gene data show CDR1 as DFQATT and CDR2 as SNEGSKA (reference sequence). V dropped 3 bases and J dropped 0 bases, with 14 bases sitting between them. CDR3 DNA: TGCAGTGCTAGTAATGTAGCGGGCTCTAACTATGGCTACACCTTC. Its protein product is CSASNVAGSNYGYTF.

The gene calls are TRBV13 and TRBJ1-2; no clear D gene. Trimming removed 0 bases at V and 8 bases at J, with 10 bases between. CDR1 is PRHDT and CDR2 is FYEKMQ in the germline V gene (reference sequence). The CDR3 is made up of 13 amino acids. The CDR3 region is CASSLGGRLGYTF. The CDR3 region has the DNA TGTGCCAGCAGCTTAGGGGGCCGGCTGGGCTACACCTTC.

This rearrangement joins TRBV12-3 or TRBV12-4 to TRBJ1-5; D is unresolved. V was shortened by 5 bases and J by 11 bases, with 16 bases between the two germline ends. CDR3 length: 13 residues. The CDR3 region is CASSTLRVEAQHF. DNA for the CDR3: TGTGCCAGCAGTACACTCCGGGTTGAAGCCCAGCATTTT.

CDR3 bases: TGTGCCAGCAGCTTCTTGCGGATGAACACTGAAGCTTTCTTT. Residues: CASSFLRMNTEAFF. The chain couples TRBV7-9 to TRBJ1-1; D gene uncertain. The CDR3 is made up of 14 amino acids. CDR1 and CDR2 from the germline V gene are SEHNR and FQNEAQ (reference sequence). The ends were cut back, 3 bases at V and 0 bases at J, with 8 bases in the middle.

This clone was seen a single time. The rearrangement uses TRBV19 and TRBJ2-1, with 9 bases aligning to TRBD1. This CDR3 comprises 14 residues. Germline CDR1 LNHDA, CDR2 SQIVND (reference sequence). Trimming took 5 bases from V and 9 from J; bases not matched to a gene: 8. CDR3 in DNA: TGTGCCAGTAGTCCGAGACAGGGGGGGCGTGAGCAGTTCTTC. It codes for CASSPRQGGREQFF.

The chain carries TRBV6-6 and TRBJ1-3; D remains ambiguous. The CDR3 covers 16 residues. V was trimmed by 0 bases and J by 6 bases, leaving 15 bases between them. Looked up from germline, CDR1 is MNHNY and CDR2 is SVGAGI (reference sequence). Written as DNA, the CDR3 is TGTGCCAGCAGTTACTCGATACGGTATCTGGAAAACACCATATATTTT. Its protein product is CASSYSIRYLENTIYF.

The chain carries TRBV7-2 and TRBJ1-1; D possibly corresponds to TRBD1 (6 bases). V gave up 8 bases and J gave up 3 bases, with 16 bases separating them. The CDR3 covers 14 residues. Per germline, CDR1 SGHTA and CDR2 FQGNSA. The CDR3 nucleotides read TGTGCCAGCTGGTCCTCAGGGGTCTACACTGAAGCTTTCTTT. It encodes CASWSSGVYTEAFF.

This chain links TRBV15 with TRBJ1-2; 7 bases map to TRBD1. Trimming took 2 bases from V and 8 from J; bases not matched to a gene: 11. The germline gives CDR1 LNHNV, CDR2 YYDKDF (reference sequence). This CDR3 region has 15 residues. CDR3 protein: CATSRRDSGAGGYTF. DNA for the CDR3: TGTGCCACCAGCAGACGGGACAGCGGGGCGGGGGGCTACACCTTC.

The chain links TRBV2 to TRBJ1-6; D not resolved. Germline V gene data show CDR1 as SNHLY and CDR2 as FYNNEI. The CDR3 is made up of 15 amino acids. V lost 6 bases and J 0 bases, leaving 9 bases between the germline ends. The CDR3, as DNA: TGTGCCAGCAGCGACGGATCCTCCTATAATTCACCCCTCCACTTT. Its protein is CASSDGSSYNSPLHF.

This clone was seen once. The J gene is TRBJ1-1, the V gene TRBV24-1; D not certain. There are 14 residues in the CDR3. Trimming took off 3 bases at V and 1 base at J, with 8 bases between the two ends. Germline lookup yields CDR1 KGHDR and CDR2 SFDVKD. In DNA form, the CDR3 reads TGTGCCACCAGTGATGCCCGGGGGAACACTGAAGCTTTCTTT. Amino acids: CATSDARGNTEAFF.

The rearrangement joins TRBV19 to TRBJ1-1; 9 positions match TRBD1. The J segment lost 6 bases and the V segment lost 7 bases, leaving 21 bases of the junction unmatched. CDR3 length equals 18 residues. Germline assignment: CDR1 LNHDA and CDR2 SQIVND (reference sequence). The CDR3 protein is CASTGTGYLGASSAEAFF. The CDR3 nucleotides read TGTGCCAGTACCGGGACAGGGTACTTGGGTGCGAGTTCCGCTGAAGCTTTCTTT.

This sequence joins TRBV19 and TRBJ1-4; D unclear. CDR3 length: 13 amino acids. The V end lost 5 bases, the J end lost 0 bases, and 4 bases lay between the germline ends. Germline values: CDR1 LNHDA, CDR2 SQIVND (reference sequence). The CDR3 DNA reads as TGTGCCAGTAGTTTCGCAACTAATGAAAAACTGTTTTTT. Translation: CASSFATNEKLFF.

This chain's CDR3 is CASSLNSGGQETQYF. CDR3 DNA: TGTGCCAGCAGCCTTAATAGCGGGGGACAAGAGACCCAGTACTTC. The chain is built from TRBV3-1 (or the pseudogene TRBV3-2) and TRBJ2-5; 9 nucleotides match TRBD2. In germline, CDR1 is LGHDT, CDR2 YNNKEL (reference sequence). The ends lost 4 bases at V and 2 bases at J; junction bases unmatched: 5. This CDR3 region has 15 residues.

As regards this clone: At one of its ends the junction is not consistent with the germline gene, which may arise from a read error. The V gene is TRBV7-6, the J gene TRBJ1-5; D possibly corresponds to TRBD1 (6 bases). Germline loops: CDR1 SGHVS, CDR2 FNYEAQ. The CDR3 covers 16 residues. The CDR3 is CASSLAAGENNQPQHF. CDR3 coding DNA: TGTGCCAGCAGCCTAGCTGCAGGGGAGAACAATCAGCCCCAGCATTTT. The whole variable domain, remainder taken from reference TRBV7-6 and TRBJ1-5, is GAGVSQSPRYKVTKRGQDVALRCDPISGHVSLYWYRQALGQGPEFLTYFNYEAQQDKSGLPNDRFSAERPEGSISTLTIQRTEQRDSAMYRCASSLAAGENNQPQHFGDGTRLSIL.